This T cell receptor (beta chain) appears in the sequencing data of a study of T cell repertoires in cytomegalovirus infection. At the level of the study: It can be stated that public TCR beta signatures indicated CMV infection as well as a matching HLA type. Study-wide points: Dominating the ex vivo response were HLA-C-restricted CMV-specific TCR beta clonotypes.

CDR3 length equals 16 residues. Trimming removed 0 bases from V and 7 bases from J; junction bases left unmatched: 13. Looked up from germline, CDR1 is SGHNT and CDR2 is YYREEE (reference sequence). TCRdb re-called the reads with MiXCR, one entry per CDR3 protein. The sample shows around 440,000 distinct CDR3 sequences, roughly 10% of them seen only once. This clonotype was picked up a small number of times. As yet, its antigen is unknown. V gene TRBV5-4 combines with J gene TRBJ2-7; 7 positions match TRBD2. The sequenced sample consisted of PBMCs. The TCR sequence derives from a human donor in good health (CMV status not recorded). Some clones in this sample may be carry-over from other donors' samples. CDR3 residues: CASSLGGGTGTGEQYF. The CDR3 nucleotides are TGTGCCAGCAGCTTGGGGGGGGGAACAGGAACGGGGGAGCAGTACTTC.